Listed below are T cell receptor beta chains from one sample, sequenced in a study of blood T cell repertoires in COVID-19. Here immunoSEQ multiplex PCR was the method, and the copy in TCRdb shows in-frame clones only, minus some. Among about 240,000 clones listed, about 82% were seen once. The material sequenced was peripheral blood. Receptors originate from an elderly man with acute or convalescent COVID-19. Both conserved end residues are part of each CDR3. The D gene is left open where the match is weak. Some rows have no size entry. The others give once, few or many, or a class for an expanded clone.

J gene | V gene | D gene | clone size | CDR3 protein | CDR3 DNA
TRBJ1-5 | TRBV6-5 | NA | once | CASSSRQGNQPQHF | TGTGCCAGCAGTTCTAGACAGGGCAATCAGCCCCAGCATTTT
TRBJ2-5 | TRBV11-3 | TRBD2 | NA | CASSAEGTSGGTVGATQYF | TGTGCCAGCAGCGCGGAGGGGACTAGCGGAGGGACGGTAGGAGCGACCCAGTACTTC
TRBJ1-3 | TRBV29-1 | NA | NA | CSVARGSSGNTIYF | TGCAGCGTCGCGCGGGGCAGCTCTGGAAACACCATATATTTT
TRBJ1-2 | TRBV6-5 | NA | NA | CASSSGTLPNYGYTF | TGTGCCAGCAGTAGTGGGACATTGCCCAACTATGGCTACACCTTC
TRBJ1-2 | TRBV27 | NA | NA | CASSRALPEGYTF | TGTGCCAGCAGCAGGGCCCTTCCTGAAGGCTACACCTTC
TRBJ1-1 | TRBV15 | NA | NA | CATSRGGAGTEAFF | TGTGCCACCAGCAGGGGAGGGGCAGGGACTGAAGCTTTCTTT
TRBJ2-2 | TRBV3-1/TRBV3-2 | TRBD2 | NA | CASGLAGSTGELFF | TGTGCCAGTGGACTAGCGGGGAGCACCGGGGAGCTGTTTTTT
TRBJ2-7 | TRBV27 | NA | NA | CASRDSTSSYEQYF | TGTGCCAGCAGGGACAGCACTAGCTCCTACGAGCAGTACTTC
TRBJ1-6 | TRBV5-4 | NA | NA | CASSLGRRSPLHF | TGTGCCAGCAGCTTGGGGAGGCGGTCTCCCCTCCACTTT
TRBJ2-5 | TRBV19 | TRBD2 | NA | CASSARGVAETQYF | TGTGCCAGTAGTGCTCGGGGGGTGGCAGAGACCCAGTACTTC
TRBJ1-5 | TRBV6-5 | TRBD1 | NA | CASRDRDTRYQPQHF | TGTGCCAGCAGGGACAGGGATACGAGGTATCAGCCCCAGCATTTT
TRBJ1-2 | TRBV27 | TRBD1 | many | CASRPTGEAYGYTF | TGTGCCAGCAGACCCACAGGGGAGGCCTATGGCTACACCTTC
TRBJ1-2 | TRBV24-1 | NA | NA | CATSDPGRENYGYTF | TGTGCCACCAGTGACCCTGGACGGGAAAACTATGGCTACACCTTC
TRBJ2-7 | TRBV19 | TRBD2 | NA | CASSLAGSSYEQYF | TGTGCCAGTAGCCTAGCGGGGAGCTCCTACGAGCAGTACTTC
TRBJ2-3 | TRBV9 | TRBD2 | NA | CASSVGVGGLTDTQYF | TGTGCCAGCAGCGTAGGAGTGGGAGGGTTAACAGATACGCAGTATTTT
TRBJ1-5 | TRBV2 | NA | NA | CASRELGASNQPQHF | TGTGCCAGCCGAGAACTGGGGGCGAGCAATCAGCCCCAGCATTTT
TRBJ2-2 | TRBV18 | NA | NA | CASSPSNTGELFF | TGTGCCAGCTCACCCTCTAACACCGGGGAGCTGTTTTTT
TRBJ2-1 | TRBV11-3 | TRBD2 | NA | CASSLGEIAGGIPKQFF | TGTGCCAGCAGCTTAGGGGAAATAGCGGGGGGAATCCCTAAGCAGTTCTTC
TRBJ2-1 | TRBV4-2 | TRBD1 | NA | CASSQSHRDSAYNEQFF | TGTGCCAGCAGCCAGTCACACCGGGACAGCGCCTACAATGAGCAGTTCTTC
TRBJ2-5 | TRBV10-3 | NA | NA | CAISVHSTLETQYF | TGTGCCATCAGTGTTCACAGCACCCTAGAGACCCAGTACTTC
TRBJ2-2 | TRBV5-1 | NA | NA | CASSREIGRPGELFF | TGCGCCAGCAGCCGGGAGATTGGGAGGCCCGGGGAGCTGTTTTTT
TRBJ1-4 | TRBV7-9 | NA | NA | CASSHPLNSVWKLFF | TGTGCCAGCAGCCACCCACTGAATTCTGTGTGGAAACTGTTTTTT